Listed here are 14 T cell receptor beta chains from one sample, sequenced in a study of CD8+ T cells in alopecia areata. In each case, RNA was isolated and then reverse transcribed into cDNA as the sequencing template. Repertoires were generated with immunoSEQ multiplex PCR, while TCRdb's copy carries only in-frame clones and drops some. The table shows 100,000 to 150,000 clones, with about 57% occurring only once. Sequencing was performed on CD4+ T cells sorted from blood, taken at week 0. The receptors originated from a human donor with alopecia areata.

The rearrangement joins TRBV2 to TRBJ1-4; 7 bases line up with TRBD1. Germline V gives CDR1 SNHLY, CDR2 FYNNEI. Germline trimming cut 5 bases from V and 7 bases from J; bases unmatched to any gene: 4. The CDR3 is made up of 13 amino acids. This CDR3 reads CASSPQGGEKLFF. The DNA for the CDR3 is TGTGCCAGCAGTCCCCAGGGGGGTGAAAAACTGTTTTTT.

The rearrangement joins TRBV28 to TRBJ2-1; no clear D. Germline CDR1 and CDR2: MDHEN and SYDVKM. The V and J ends lost 7 bases and 8 bases respectively, with 15 bases between them. CDR3 length equals 13 residues. CDR3 amino acids: CASKRRSSYEQFF. The CDR3 coding sequence is TGTGCCAGCAAAAGAAGGAGTTCCTATGAGCAGTTCTTC.

This clone was found once. The chain links TRBV11-3 to TRBJ2-2; 9 bases match TRBD1. CDR1 is SGHNT and CDR2 is YENEEA in the germline V gene. V shed 5 bases, J shed 5 bases, and the junction held 9 bases outside the gene matches. The CDR3 runs to 16 residues. The CDR3 loop is CASSKTGGAVTGELFF. The CDR3 region has the DNA TGTGCCAGCAGCAAAACAGGGGGCGCCGTAACCGGGGAGCTGTTTTTT.

This chain joins TRBV18 and TRBJ1-4; unclear D gene. Germline V CDR1 and CDR2: KGHSH, LQKENI. V lost 2 bases to trimming and J lost 4 bases, with 11 bases between them. The CDR3 consists of 15 residues. This CDR3 reads CASSPEVRNNEKLFF. In nucleotides, the CDR3 is TGTGCCAGCTCACCAGAGGTCAGAAATAATGAAAAACTGTTTTTT.

Only one count was recorded for this clone. V and J are TRBV30 and TRBJ2-1, with D maybe TRBD1 (6 bases). V lost 3 bases and J 1 base, leaving 10 bases between the germline ends. CDR1 and CDR2 (germline): GTSNPN, SVGIG (reference sequence). The CDR3 is 14 residues long. The CDR3 nucleotides are TGTGCCTGGAGGGCAGGGGTTTCCTACAATGAGCAGTTCTTC. This translates into CAWRAGVSYNEQFF.

The rearrangement uses TRBV7-2 and TRBJ1-3; TRBD1 might be the D (5 bases). CDR1 and CDR2 (germline): SGHTA, FQGNSA. The ends were cut back, 2 bases at V and 7 bases at J, with 24 bases in the middle. This CDR3 comprises 18 residues. CDR3 protein: CASSLRRMGESWRNTIYF. For the CDR3, the DNA is TGTGCCAGCAGCTTACGGCGGATGGGGGAAAGTTGGAGGAACACCATATATTTT.

The chain has TRBV29-1 and TRBJ2-5; 9 bases align to TRBD1. The length of the CDR3 is 13 residues. Germline loops: CDR1 SQVTM, CDR2 ANQGSEA. V was clipped by 7 bases and J by 9 bases; unmatched bases: 12. The CDR3 is CSAQRGTGFSQYF. The CDR3, as DNA: TGCAGCGCACAGCGAGGGACAGGGTTTTCCCAGTACTTC. The full variable domain, with the rest looked up from reference TRBV29-1 and TRBJ2-5, is SAVISQKPSRDICQRGTSLTIQCQVDSQVTMMFWYRQQPGQSLTLIATANQGSEATYESGFVIDKFPISRPNLTFSTLTVSNMSPEDSSIYLCSAQRGTGFSQYFGPGTRLLVL.

The chain recombines TRBV14 with TRBJ2-1; 9 positions match TRBD1. Germline CDR1 SGHDN, CDR2 FVKESK. This CDR3 region has 16 residues. V shed 4 bases and J 7 bases; nucleotides not matched to a gene: 11. The DNA of the CDR3 is TGTGCCAGCAGCCTTCCCGGGACAGGGAAAGAGAATGAGCAGTTCTTC. It codes for CASSLPGTGKENEQFF.

V gene TRBV19 combines with J gene TRBJ1-1; tentatively, D is TRBD1 (5 bases). V was cut by 7 bases and J by 7 bases, with 10 bases left in between. The V gene's germline CDR1 is LNHDA and CDR2 SQIVND (reference sequence). The CDR3 is 11 amino acids. The CDR3: CASKEGSEAFF. The CDR3 DNA follows: TGTGCCAGTAAGGAGGGGAGTGAAGCTTTCTTT.

The sample holds one count of this clone. The chain uses TRBV11-2 and TRBJ2-7, with D unresolved. Germline V lookup: CDR1 SGHAT, CDR2 FQNNGV. V gave up 1 base and J gave up 2 bases, with 12 bases separating them. CDR3 size: 15 residues. The CDR3: CASSLGQASPYEQYF. The CDR3 DNA reads as TGTGCCAGCAGCTTAGGTCAGGCTTCCCCCTACGAGCAGTACTTC.

This clone was counted a few times. The CDR3 DNA follows: TGCGCCAGCAGCCAAGGGGTCACGGGAGGAGAGACCCAGTACTTC. Translated, it gives CASSQGVTGGETQYF. The chain carries TRBV4-1 and TRBJ2-5; TRBD2 matches at 7 bases. Trimming removed 1 base from V and 4 bases from J; junction bases left unmatched: 6. The length of the CDR3 is 15 residues. Looked up from germline, CDR1 is MGHRA and CDR2 is YSYEKL.

This rearrangement joins TRBV7-2 to TRBJ2-7; 9 bases align to TRBD1. The CDR3 contains 14 residues. The V and J ends lost 6 bases and 2 bases, in that order; junction bases with no gene match: 5. Germline V lookup: CDR1 SGHTA, CDR2 FQGNSA. The CDR3 region is CASRTRQGAYEQYF. In DNA form, the CDR3 reads TGTGCCAGCAGAACTAGACAGGGGGCCTACGAGCAGTACTTC.

The chain joins TRBV5-4 to TRBJ2-5; possibly TRBD2 for D (7 bases). The CDR3 loop spans 16 amino acids. Trimming left V 4 bases short and J 4 bases short, with 20 bases between. CDR1 and CDR2 from the germline V gene are SGHNT and YYREEE (reference sequence). CDR3 sequence reads: CASSTGPQGGGETQYF. Written as DNA, the CDR3 is TGTGCCAGCAGCACGGGACCTCAGGGAGGGGGAGAGACCCAGTACTTC.

CDR3 bases: TGTGCCAGCAGCTTAGAGACTAGCGGGGGGGTAGGTGAGCAGTTCTTC. Amino acid sequence: CASSLETSGGVGEQFF. This chain connects TRBV7-2 to TRBJ2-1, with 14 bases identical to TRBD2. V lost 1 base, J lost 9 bases, and 5 bases stayed unmatched. The CDR3 contains 16 residues. Germline V CDR1 and CDR2: SGHTA, FQGNSA.